These 30 T cell receptor beta chains came from one sample sequenced in a study of identical twins (dated by TCRdb to about 2016). Library method: 5' RACE. Sequenced using an Illumina HiSeq 2000. TCRdb passed the public sequencing reads through fastp at Q25 and MiXCR, retaining productive beta sequences. One record per CDR3 amino acid sequence lists the most common genes and DNA. The sample has 400,000 to 550,000 distinct CDR3 sequences on record, roughly an eighth of them singletons. Approximately 1% of the sample goes to the ten largest clones. The sample was also reused in another study, on yellow fever vaccine responses in identical twins.

The sample consisted of CD4+ T cells sorted from blood. The receptor set was obtained from a woman aged 18-35 years in good health.

This clonotype turned up a few times. V usage is TRBV5-6 and J usage is TRBJ2-1; D gene uncertain. Germline CDR1 and CDR2: SGHDT and YYEEEE. The CDR3 length is 14 residues. Deletions cut 4 bases from V and 1 base from J, with 9 bases between. For the CDR3, the DNA is TGTGCCAGCAGCCTATTAGGTTCCTACAATGAGCAGTTCTTC. It translates to CASSLLGSYNEQFF.

This chain connects TRBV24-1 to TRBJ2-2; D not certain. CDR1 KGHDR and CDR2 SFDVKD come from the germline V gene. The CDR3 extends over 13 amino acids. The germline V and J ends were trimmed by 4 bases and 1 base, with 3 bases remaining between them. CDR3 sequence (DNA): TGTGCCACCAGTGAAAGGAACACCGGGGAGCTGTTTTTT. Amino acid sequence: CATSERNTGELFF.

The table lists this clonotype with a few counts. The chain is built from TRBV2 and TRBJ1-1; maybe TRBD1 (6 bases). Germline V CDR1 and CDR2: SNHLY, FYNNEI. Trimming removed 6 bases from V and 1 base from J, with 12 bases in between. This CDR3 contains 14 residues. CDR3 coding DNA: TGTGCCAGCAGGGCCGGACAGACGAACACTGAAGCTTTCTTT. This gives the protein CASRAGQTNTEAFF.

This clonotype was observed a few times. The chain recombines TRBV4-1 with TRBJ2-2; D is unresolved. This CDR3 spans 15 amino acids. V was shortened by 1 base and J by 4 bases, with 10 bases between the two germline ends. CDR1 and CDR2 from the germline V gene are MGHRA and YSYEKL. The CDR3 protein is CASSQVQYGTGELFF. CDR3 DNA: TGCGCCAGCAGCCAAGTACAGTATGGCACCGGGGAGCTGTTTTTT.

This chain joins TRBV12-3 or TRBV12-4 and TRBJ2-1; the match to TRBD2 covers 7 bases. This CDR3 region has 13 residues. The V gene end was trimmed by 7 bases and the J gene end by 6 bases; junction bases not matched to a gene: 6. CDR3 loop: CASTNGGGNEQFF. CDR3 sequence (DNA): TGTGCCAGCACGAATGGGGGGGGCAATGAGCAGTTCTTC.

The chain recombines TRBV7-6 with TRBJ2-3; D is unresolved. The CDR3 loop spans 15 amino acids. V gave up 8 bases and J gave up 0 bases, with 15 bases separating them. In germline, CDR1 is SGHVS, CDR2 FNYEAQ. CDR3 bases: TGTGCCAGCGGACCCGAGGTTGTTAGCACAGATACGCAGTATTTT. It codes for CASGPEVVSTDTQYF. Together with reference TRBV7-6 and TRBJ2-3, the CDR3 gives the full variable domain: GAGVSQSPRYKVTKRGQDVALRCDPISGHVSLYWYRQALGQGPEFLTYFNYEAQQDKSGLPNDRFSAERPEGSISTLTIQRTEQRDSAMYRCASGPEVVSTDTQYFGPGTRLTVL.

This chain uses TRBV6-5 with TRBJ1-1; D possibly corresponds to TRBD1 (6 bases). V shed 0 bases and J shed 6 bases, with 11 bases lying between them. CDR3 length: 14 amino acids. CDR1 MNHEY and CDR2 SVGAGI come from the germline V gene. CDR3 amino acids: CASSYSRGIPEAFF. The CDR3 DNA reads as TGTGCCAGCAGTTACTCGAGGGGGATACCTGAAGCTTTCTTT.

The rearrangement links TRBV14 to TRBJ2-5; 7 nucleotides match TRBD1. CDR1 SGHDN and CDR2 FVKESK come from the germline V gene. This CDR3 has 16 residues. The junction had 12 bases not matched to a gene; V was cut back by 6 bases and J by 2 bases. CDR3 bases: TGTGCCAGCAGTGATGACCGGGACAGAAATCAAGAGACCCAGTACTTC. It is translated as CASSDDRDRNQETQYF.

The rearrangement uses TRBV27 and TRBJ2-7; 13 bases match TRBD2. V gave up 5 bases and J gave up 6 bases; unmatched junction bases: 7. Looked up from germline, CDR1 is MNHEY and CDR2 is SMNVEV (reference sequence). The CDR3 loop spans 15 amino acids. The CDR3 bases are TGTGCCAGCAGTCGACTAGCGGGAGGCATATCCGAGCAGTACTTC. This translates into CASSRLAGGISEQYF.

This clonotype has only a few counts. The chain employs TRBV21-1 and TRBJ2-7; TRBD2, the D gene given by the table, was not confirmed from the DNA. TRBV21-1 is annotated as a pseudogene. The CDR3 has 18 residues. CDR3 sequence reads: CASSKVGLADGESYEQYF. The CDR3 coding sequence is TGTGCCAGCAGCAAAGTCGGGCTAGCGGATGGGGAGTCCTACGAGCAGTACTTC.

This clonotype was counted ten times or more. A read error is likely, as this CDR3 ends without the conserved phenylalanine or tryptophan. The DNA is left out, because the CDR3 cannot be placed on it with certainty; the CDR3 is given as TCRdb lists it. This chain joins TRBV4-1 and TRBJ2-1; the DNA was not used to check the table's D call, TRBD2. CDR1 is MGHRA, CDR2 YSYEKL, per germline. The CDR3 adds up to 13 amino acids, both ends counted. This CDR3 is CASSRELAGHPFL.

This clonotype showed up many times. V is TRBV10-3 and J is TRBJ2-5; D not resolved. This CDR3 spans 12 amino acids. Per the germline V gene, CDR1 is ENHRY and CDR2 is SYGVKD. Deletions cut 8 bases from V and 6 bases from J, with 13 bases between. The CDR3 loop reads CAIAERTQTQYF. CDR3 in DNA: TGTGCCATCGCGGAGAGAACGCAGACCCAGTACTTC.

In this sample, this clonotype turned up a few times. The chain combines TRBV6-9 with TRBJ2-7; D might be TRBD2 (6 bases). Germline V CDR1 and CDR2: MNHGY, SVAAGI. The CDR3 has 15 residues. The germline V and J ends were trimmed by 3 bases and 1 base, with 13 bases remaining between them. As DNA, the CDR3 is TGTGCCAGCAGTTACCACCGGGACTGTTCCTACGAGCAGTACTTC. Residues: CASSYHRDCSYEQYF.

A few counts support this clonotype. The V and J genes are TRBV4-3 and TRBJ2-1, with D possibly being TRBD2 (6 bases). Trimming took off 0 bases at V and 12 bases at J, with 15 bases between the two ends. From germline, CDR1 is LGHNA and CDR2 YSLEER. CDR3 length equals 14 residues. The chain's CDR3 is CASSQDLLTRRQFF. CDR3 coding DNA: TGCGCCAGCAGCCAAGATCTGTTGACTAGGAGGCAGTTCTTC.

This clonotype came up a few times. The V gene is TRBV20-1, the J gene TRBJ2-1; D call uncertain. The length of the CDR3 is 10 residues. The germline V and J ends were trimmed by 6 bases and 7 bases, with 7 bases remaining between them. CDR1 DFQATT and CDR2 SNEGSKA come from the germline V gene (reference sequence). The CDR3 bases are TGCAGTGCCTACTTGAATGAGCAGTTCTTC. This gives the protein CSAYLNEQFF.

J is TRBJ1-5 and V is TRBV30, with TRBD1 identical over 7 bases. Germline V CDR1 and CDR2: GTSNPN, SVGIG (reference sequence). The CDR3 length is 14 residues. J gave up 7 bases and V 3 bases, and 9 bases lay outside the gene matches. The CDR3 region has the DNA TGTGCCTGGAGGCCAGACAGGGCTGGCCAGCCCCAGCATTTT. Protein product: CAWRPDRAGQPQHF. The full variable domain, in which reference TRBV30 and TRBJ1-5 provide the parts outside the CDR3, is SQTIHQWPATLVQPVGSPLSLECTVEGTSNPNLYWYRQAAGRGLQLLFYSVGIGQISSEVPQNLSASRPQDRQFILSSKKLLLSDSGFYLCAWRPDRAGQPQHFGDGTRLSIL.

This chain joins TRBV2 and TRBJ2-5, with a tentative D call TRBD2 (6 bases). This CDR3 comprises 15 residues. Germline assignment: CDR1 SNHLY and CDR2 FYNNEI. V lost 0 bases, J lost 4 bases, and 12 bases lay in between. CDR3 region: CASSEALALRETQYF. In DNA, the CDR3 is TGTGCCAGCAGTGAAGCCCTAGCGCTGCGAGAGACCCAGTACTTC.

The rearrangement links TRBV4-3 to TRBJ1-2; D possibly corresponds to TRBD1 (6 bases). CDR1 is LGHNA, CDR2 YSLEER, per germline. The CDR3 runs 15 residues. V gave up 0 bases and J gave up 2 bases, with 10 bases separating them. Here the CDR3 reads CASSQDRTGNYGYTF. The CDR3, as DNA: TGCGCCAGCAGCCAAGATCGTACAGGGAACTATGGCTACACCTTC.

This clonotype was counted a few times. The CDR3 sequence is CASSSPGQNYEQYF. The CDR3 DNA reads as TGTGCCAGCAGTTCACCGGGACAGAATTACGAGCAGTACTTC. The V and J genes are TRBV28 and TRBJ2-7; 7 nucleotides line up with TRBD1. Germline V gives CDR1 MDHEN, CDR2 SYDVKM. The ends lost 4 bases at V and 4 bases at J; junction bases unmatched: 7. The CDR3 totals 14 residues.

This clonotype was detected a few times. This chain links TRBV20-1 with TRBJ2-3; TRBD2 matches at 9 bases. The CDR3 extends over 13 amino acids. Germline CDR1 DFQATT, CDR2 SNEGSKA (reference sequence). DNA of the CDR3: TGCAGCCGTAGACTAGCGGGCACAGATACGCAGTATTTT. Amino acid sequence: CSRRLAGTDTQYF.

This clonotype has a handful of counts. The J gene is TRBJ2-2, the V gene TRBV11-2; the D is unclear. CDR1 and CDR2 (germline): SGHAT, FQNNGV. CDR3 size: 14 residues. V dropped 4 bases and J dropped 5 bases, with 11 bases sitting between them. The CDR3 loop reads CASSSAPITGELFF. The CDR3, as DNA: TGTGCCAGCAGCTCCGCCCCCATTACCGGGGAGCTGTTTTTT.

V gene TRBV11-2 combines with J gene TRBJ2-1, with a possible D match to TRBD2 (6 bases). Germline V gene sequence: CDR1 SGHAT, CDR2 FQNNGV. V dropped 4 bases and J dropped 7 bases, with 17 bases sitting between them. This CDR3 is built from 15 residues. The CDR3 coding sequence is TGTGCCAGCAGCTCGTTGACTAGAATAAGAAATGAGCAGTTCTTC. Protein: CASSSLTRIRNEQFF. Combining the CDR3 with reference TRBV11-2 and TRBJ2-1 gives the whole variable domain EAGVAQSPRYKIIEKRQSVAFWCNPISGHATLYWYQQILGQGPKLLIQFQNNGVVDDSQLPKDRFSAERLKGVDSTLKIQPAKLEDSAVYLCASSSLTRIRNEQFFGPGTRLTVL.

The V gene is TRBV5-1, the J gene TRBJ2-2, with 12 bases fitting TRBD2. This CDR3 region has 17 residues. Germline assignment: CDR1 SGHRS and CDR2 YFSETQ. Trimming removed 0 bases from V and 5 bases from J; junction bases left unmatched: 5. CDR3 residues: CASSLGLAGVGTGELFF. In nucleotides, the CDR3 is TGCGCCAGCAGCTTGGGACTAGCGGGAGTTGGGACCGGGGAGCTGTTTTTT.

In its sample, this clonotype was seen a few times. V usage is TRBV5-1 and J usage is TRBJ2-3; possibly TRBD2 for D (6 bases). The germline V gene encodes CDR1 SGHRS and CDR2 YFSETQ. The CDR3 length is 14 residues. The V end was cut by 1 base, the J end by 4 bases, with 10 bases between. The CDR3 DNA is TGCGCCAGCAGCTTGTTCCGGGGGTCAGATACGCAGTATTTT. Translated, it gives CASSLFRGSDTQYF.

This clonotype was counted between two and nine times. J is TRBJ1-2 and V is TRBV12-3 or TRBV12-4; perhaps TRBD1 as D (5 bases). V lost 7 bases and J 1 base, leaving 10 bases between the germline ends. The CDR3 sequence is 13 residues long. In DNA, the CDR3 is TGTGCCAGCACGAGGGGCGGTAACTATGGCTACACCTTC. This codes for CASTRGGNYGYTF.

This clonotype was counted between two and nine times. The gene calls are TRBV11-2 and TRBJ2-5, with D uncertain. Deletions cut 2 bases from V and 2 bases from J, with 18 bases between. In germline, CDR1 is SGHAT, CDR2 FQNNGV. The CDR3 sequence is 17 residues long. The DNA for the CDR3 is TGTGCCAGCAGCTTATCCCTTCCCGGGTCTTCACAAGAGACCCAGTACTTC. Its protein is CASSLSLPGSSQETQYF. Drawing the rest from reference TRBV11-2 and TRBJ2-5, the complete variable domain is EAGVAQSPRYKIIEKRQSVAFWCNPISGHATLYWYQQILGQGPKLLIQFQNNGVVDDSQLPKDRFSAERLKGVDSTLKIQPAKLEDSAVYLCASSLSLPGSSQETQYFGPGTRLLVL.

The gene calls are TRBV4-3 and TRBJ2-1; D tentatively fits TRBD1 or TRBD2 (5 bases each). Trimming pared 0 bases from V and 6 bases from J, leaving 21 bases between. Per germline, CDR1 LGHNA and CDR2 YSLEER. This CDR3 has 18 residues. CDR3 region: CASSQDGGGPGFANEQFF. The CDR3 nucleotides are TGCGCCAGCAGCCAAGATGGGGGTGGGCCAGGTTTTGCCAATGAGCAGTTCTTC.

V is TRBV6-1 and J is TRBJ2-5, with 8 bases fitting TRBD1. Losses at the gene ends were 7 bases for V and 2 bases for J; bases not matched to a gene: 9. This CDR3 has 15 residues. The germline gives CDR1 MNHNS, CDR2 SASEGT. The CDR3: CASNRAGGVQETQYF. The CDR3 region has the DNA TGTGCCAGCAATCGGGCAGGGGGCGTTCAAGAGACCCAGTACTTC.

The V call is TRBV5-1, the J call TRBJ2-3, with TRBD2 identical over 13 bases. CDR1 SGHRS and CDR2 YFSETQ come from the germline V gene. The ends lost 4 bases at V and 6 bases at J; junction bases unmatched: 5. The CDR3 totals 15 residues. Written as DNA, the CDR3 is TGCGCCAGCAGCGGACTAGCGGGAGCGCCGGATACGCAGTATTTT. Protein: CASSGLAGAPDTQYF.

This clonotype has only a few counts. The chain uses TRBV12-3 or TRBV12-4 and TRBJ2-7, with 8 bases aligning to TRBD1. CDR3 length: 15 residues. The V segment lost 3 bases and the J segment 3 bases; nucleotides outside the gene matches: 7. The CDR3 is CASSFSYRGDYEQYF. CDR3 in DNA: TGTGCCAGCAGTTTTTCCTACAGGGGGGACTACGAGCAGTACTTC.